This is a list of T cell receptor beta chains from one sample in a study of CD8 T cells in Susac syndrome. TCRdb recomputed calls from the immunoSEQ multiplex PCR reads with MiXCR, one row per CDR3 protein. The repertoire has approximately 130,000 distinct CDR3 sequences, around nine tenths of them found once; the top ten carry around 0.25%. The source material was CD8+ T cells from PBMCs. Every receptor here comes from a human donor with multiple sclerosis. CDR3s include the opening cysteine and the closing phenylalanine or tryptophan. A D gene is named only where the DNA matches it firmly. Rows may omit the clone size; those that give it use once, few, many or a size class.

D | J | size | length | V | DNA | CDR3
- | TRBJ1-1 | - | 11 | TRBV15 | TGTGCCACTTTGTACAACACTGAAGCTTTCTTT | CATLYNTEAFF
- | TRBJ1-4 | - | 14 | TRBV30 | TGTGCCTGGAGTGTTGGGCAAGCGGGAGAAAAACTGTTTTTT | CAWSVGQAGEKLFF
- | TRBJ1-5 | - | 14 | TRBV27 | TGTGCCAGCAGTTTATCCCCGGGGACTCAGCCCCAGCATTTT | CASSLSPGTQPQHF
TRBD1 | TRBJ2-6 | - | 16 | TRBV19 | TGTGCCAGTACCGGGACAGGCTTCTCTGGGGCCAACGTCCTGACTTTC | CASTGTGFSGANVLTF
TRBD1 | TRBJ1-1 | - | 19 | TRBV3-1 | TGTGCCAGCAGCCAAGATTTAGTGCCAGGACAGGGTCGAGACACTGAAGCTTTCTTT | CASSQDLVPGQGRDTEAFF
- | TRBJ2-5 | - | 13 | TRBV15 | TGTGCCACCAGCAACCAGGGACAAGAGACCCAGTACTTC | CATSNQGQETQYF
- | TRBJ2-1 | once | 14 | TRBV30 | TGTGCCTGGATTTCTGTGAGCTCCTACAATGAGCAGTTCTTC | CAWISVSSYNEQFF
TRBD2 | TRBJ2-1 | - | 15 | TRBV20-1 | TGCAGTGCTGACCGGAATAGCGGGTTTATCGATGAGCAGTTCTTC | CSADRNSGFIDEQFF
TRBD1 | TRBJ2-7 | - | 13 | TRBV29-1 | TGCAGCGTTCAAGGACAGGGGGGGTACGAGCAGTACTTC | CSVQGQGGYEQYF
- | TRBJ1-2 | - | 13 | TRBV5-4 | TGTGCCGCCTCGAGCCTAACTAACTATGGCTACACCTTC | CAASSLTNYGYTF
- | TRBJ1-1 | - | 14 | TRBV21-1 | TGTGCCAGCAGACGGGGTGTTGGAGGCACTGAAGCTTTCTTT | CASRRGVGGTEAFF
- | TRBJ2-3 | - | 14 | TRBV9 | TGTGCCAGCAGCGCTGGAACCTACACAGATACGCAGTATTTT | CASSAGTYTDTQYF
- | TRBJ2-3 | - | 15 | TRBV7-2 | TGTGCCAGCAGCTTAGTAGGGGGGGCCACAGATACGCAGTATTTT | CASSLVGGATDTQYF
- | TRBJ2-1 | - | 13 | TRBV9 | TGTGCCAGCAGCCTAGACCGCGGGTTCGAGCAGTTCTTC | CASSLDRGFEQFF
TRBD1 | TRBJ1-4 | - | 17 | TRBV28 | TGTGCCAGCAGTCCGCCGGGACAGGGAGTCTTAAATGAAAAACTGTTTTTT | CASSPPGQGVLNEKLFF
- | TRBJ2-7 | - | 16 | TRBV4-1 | TGCGCCAGCAGCCAAGAAGGAAGAAACCCTCACTACGAGCAGTACTTC | CASSQEGRNPHYEQYF
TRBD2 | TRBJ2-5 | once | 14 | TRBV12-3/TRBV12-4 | TGTGCCAGCAGTTTTCGCGGGAGCGGCGAGACCCAGTACTTC | CASSFRGSGETQYF
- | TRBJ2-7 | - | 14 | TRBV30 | TGTGCCTGGAGTTGGGGGAGCGGCTCCTACGAGCAGTACTTC | CAWSWGSGSYEQYF
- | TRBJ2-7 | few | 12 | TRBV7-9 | TGTGCCAGCAGCTTCTTACCCTACGAGCAGTACTTC | CASSFLPYEQYF
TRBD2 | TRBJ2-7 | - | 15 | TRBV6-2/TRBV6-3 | TGTGCCAGCAGACAGACTAGCGGGCGCCCCCCCGAGCAGTACTTC | CASRQTSGRPPEQYF
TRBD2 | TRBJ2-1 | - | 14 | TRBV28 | TGTGCCAGCAGTTTACTAGCGGGAGACAATGAGCAGTTCTTC | CASSLLAGDNEQFF
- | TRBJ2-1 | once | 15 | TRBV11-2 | TGTGCCAGCAGCTCCCGACTGGGGGGCTACAATGAGCAGTTCTTC | CASSSRLGGYNEQFF
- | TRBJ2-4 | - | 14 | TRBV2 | TGTGCCAGCATGGTACAAGGGGCCAAAAACATTCAGTACTTC | CASMVQGAKNIQYF
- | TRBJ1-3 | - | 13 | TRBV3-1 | TGTGCCAGCAGCCGGAGGGGAGGAAACACCATATATTTT | CASSRRGGNTIYF
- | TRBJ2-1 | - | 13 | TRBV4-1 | TGCGCCAGCAGCAAGGACTCCTACAATGAGCAGTTCTTC | CASSKDSYNEQFF
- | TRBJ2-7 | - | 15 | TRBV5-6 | TGTGCCAGCAGCTTCGGGGTTGGGGCTCTCCGCGAGCAGTACTTC | CASSFGVGALREQYF
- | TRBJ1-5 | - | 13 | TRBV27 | TGTGCCAGCAGTGTAGGGCTGGTTCAGCCCCAGCATTTT | CASSVGLVQPQHF
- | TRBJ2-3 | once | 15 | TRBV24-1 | TGTGCCACCACTCAGGAGGAAGGGAACACAGATACGCAGTATTTT | CATTQEEGNTDTQYF
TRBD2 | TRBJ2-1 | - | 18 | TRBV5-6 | TGTGCCAGCAGCCCGTACCCCCCAGGGACTAGCGGGAGGCCACTTCAGTTCTTC | CASSPYPPGTSGRPLQFF
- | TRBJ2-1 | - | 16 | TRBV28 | TGTGCCAGCAGTTTTTTCGGGACCCCTCCCGAGGGTGAGCAGTTCTTC | CASSFFGTPPEGEQFF
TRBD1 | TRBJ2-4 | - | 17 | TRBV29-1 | TGCAGCGTTGAAGATCGTCGGGACAGGGAAGCCAAAAACATTCAGTACTTC | CSVEDRRDREAKNIQYF
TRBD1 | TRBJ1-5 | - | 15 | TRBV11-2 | TGTGCCAGCAGCGCGGACAGGGAGTTAGGACAGCCCCAGCATTTT | CASSADRELGQPQHF